The 10 T cell receptor beta chains reported below all come from one sample, sequenced in a study of T cell repertoires in cytomegalovirus infection. TCRdb re-analysed the reads in MiXCR, keeping a single row per CDR3 protein. This table holds roughly 320,000 distinct CDR3 sequences, 9.6% found once. The sequenced sample consisted of PBMCs. The source is a human donor in good health (CMV status not recorded). Some clones in this sample may be carry-over from other donors' samples.

Ten or more counts support this clonotype. The chain carries TRBV7-2 and TRBJ2-3; a weak D match, TRBD1 (6 bases). With 3 bases removed from V and 4 bases from J, the gap between germline ends came to 11 bases. Germline V gene data show CDR1 as SGHTA and CDR2 as FQGNSA. This CDR3 region has 14 residues. The CDR3 DNA follows: TGTGCCAGCAGCTTCGGGCAGGGGTCAGATACGCAGTATTTT. Its protein product is CASSFGQGSDTQYF.

This clonotype was counted many times. V and J are TRBV6-1 and TRBJ2-3; TRBD2 is a possible D gene (5 bases). Germline loops: CDR1 MNHNS, CDR2 SASEGT. V was cut by 11 bases and J by 4 bases, with 13 bases left in between. The CDR3 extends over 12 amino acids. This CDR3 reads CAAGGGADTQYF. The CDR3, as DNA: TGTGCCGCCGGAGGAGGCGCAGATACGCAGTATTTT.

The genes are TRBV6-6 and TRBJ1-2; TRBD1 is a possible D gene (5 bases). Germline values: CDR1 MNHNY, CDR2 SVGAGI (reference sequence). V lost 8 bases, J lost 4 bases, and 11 bases lay in between. The CDR3 length is 12 residues. CDR3 sequence reads: CASVTDVYGYTF. Written as DNA, the CDR3 is TGTGCCAGCGTGACAGACGTCTATGGCTACACCTTC.

There are many counts of this clonotype. This chain joins TRBV7-8 and TRBJ1-5, with TRBD1 matching over 7 bases. This CDR3 is 14 amino acids long. V was pared by 5 bases and J by 4 bases, with 5 bases of the junction left unmatched. From germline, CDR1 is SGHVS and CDR2 FQNEAQ. CDR3 protein: CASSPDRVNQPQHF. Here the CDR3 DNA reads TGTGCCAGCAGCCCAGACAGGGTTAATCAGCCCCAGCATTTT.

This clonotype was picked up many times. The rearrangement links TRBV20-1 to TRBJ2-1; TRBD2 aligns across 8 bases. Germline CDR1 and CDR2: DFQATT and SNEGSKA (reference sequence). There are 18 residues in the CDR3. The V gene end was trimmed by 1 base and the J gene end by 4 bases; junction bases not matched to a gene: 15. CDR3 sequence reads: CSARVVDAGGRLYNEQFF. The DNA for the CDR3 is TGCAGTGCTAGAGTGGTAGACGCGGGGGGACGGTTATACAATGAGCAGTTCTTC.

This clonotype was detected many times. The chain uses TRBV7-2 and TRBJ1-4; 8 bases line up with TRBD1. The CDR3 extends over 17 amino acids. Per the germline V gene, CDR1 is SGHTA and CDR2 is FQGNSA. The V segment lost 4 bases and the J segment 5 bases; nucleotides outside the gene matches: 12. CDR3 nucleotide sequence: TGTGCCAGCAGCTGGACAGGGTACACGCGGTGGAATGAAAAACTGTTTTTT. It specifies CASSWTGYTRWNEKLFF.

Only a few counts were recorded for this clonotype. V and J are TRBV18 and TRBJ2-7, with TRBD2 matching 9 bases. CDR1 is KGHSH and CDR2 is LQKENI in the germline V gene. The CDR3 extends over 14 amino acids. V dropped 2 bases and J dropped 4; count of bases not matched to a gene: 3. The CDR3 sequence is CASSPRTSAYEQYV. For the CDR3, the DNA is TGTGCCAGCTCACCAAGGACTAGCGCATACGAGCAGTACGTC.

This clonotype was found many times. The CDR3 DNA sequence: TGCGCCAGCAGCTTGGCTCAGGGACGGAACTACGAGCAGTACTTC. Its translation is CASSLAQGRNYEQYF. V is TRBV5-1 and J is TRBJ2-7, with D perhaps TRBD1 or TRBD2 (5 bases each). The CDR3 covers 15 residues. Trimming pared 0 bases from V and 3 bases from J, leaving 13 bases between. Germline V gene sequence: CDR1 SGHRS, CDR2 YFSETQ.

At least ten counts were recorded for this clonotype. The chain combines TRBV7-2 with TRBJ1-6; tentative D call: TRBD1 (6 bases). CDR1 SGHTA and CDR2 FQGNSA come from the germline V gene. Deletions cut 2 bases from V and 0 bases from J, with 20 bases between. The length of the CDR3 is 20 residues. The CDR3 protein is CASSLFRVQGIGSYNSPLHF. Written as DNA, the CDR3 is TGTGCCAGCAGCTTATTTCGAGTACAGGGAATTGGCTCCTATAATTCACCCCTCCACTTT.

The chain combines TRBV6-1 with TRBJ1-2; TRBD1 is a possible D gene (5 bases). V was cut by 8 bases and J by 4 bases, with 8 bases left in between. The germline CDR1 and CDR2 sequences are MNHNS and SASEGT. This CDR3 has 11 residues. The CDR3 DNA is TGTGCCAGCCCGGGGGGCTATGGCTACACCTTC. Its translation is CASPGGYGYTF.